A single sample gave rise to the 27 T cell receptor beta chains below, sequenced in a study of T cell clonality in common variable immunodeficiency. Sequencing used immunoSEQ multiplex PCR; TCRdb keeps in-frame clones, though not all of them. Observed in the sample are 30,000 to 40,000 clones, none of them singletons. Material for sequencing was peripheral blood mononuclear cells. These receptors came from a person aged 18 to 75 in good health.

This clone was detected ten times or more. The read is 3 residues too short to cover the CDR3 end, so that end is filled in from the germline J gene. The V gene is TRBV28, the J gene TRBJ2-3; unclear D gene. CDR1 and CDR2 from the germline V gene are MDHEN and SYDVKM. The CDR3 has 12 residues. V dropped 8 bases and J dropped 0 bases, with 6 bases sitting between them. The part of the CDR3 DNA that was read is TGTGCCAGCTGCAGGAGCACAGATACG. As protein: CASCRSTDT. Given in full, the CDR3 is CASCRSTDTQYF. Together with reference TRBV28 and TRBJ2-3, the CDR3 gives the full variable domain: DVKVTQSSRYLVKRTGEKVFLECVQDMDHENMFWYRQDPGLGLRLIYFSYDVKMKEKGDIPEGYSVSREKKERFSLILESASTNQTSMYLCASCRSTDTQYFGPGTRLTVL.

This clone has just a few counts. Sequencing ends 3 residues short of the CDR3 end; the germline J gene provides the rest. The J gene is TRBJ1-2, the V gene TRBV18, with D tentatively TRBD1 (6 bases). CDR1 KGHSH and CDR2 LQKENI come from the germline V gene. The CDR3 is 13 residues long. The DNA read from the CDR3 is TGTGCCAGCTCATCCCGGGACACCTACGAC. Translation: CASSSRDTYD. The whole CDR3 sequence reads CASSSRDTYDYTF.

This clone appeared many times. CDR3 bases read: TGTGCCAGCAGTCCTAGCGGGAATTCCTACGAG. Translation: CASSPSGNSYE. The full CDR3 is CASSPSGNSYEQYF. The chain joins TRBV6-4 to TRBJ2-7, with 9 bases aligning to TRBD2. From the germline J gene comes the end of the CDR3, since the read stops 3 residues before it. J was trimmed by 1 base and V by 5 bases; bases with no gene match: 3. The germline CDR1 and CDR2 sequences are MRHNA and SNTAGT. The CDR3 runs 14 residues.

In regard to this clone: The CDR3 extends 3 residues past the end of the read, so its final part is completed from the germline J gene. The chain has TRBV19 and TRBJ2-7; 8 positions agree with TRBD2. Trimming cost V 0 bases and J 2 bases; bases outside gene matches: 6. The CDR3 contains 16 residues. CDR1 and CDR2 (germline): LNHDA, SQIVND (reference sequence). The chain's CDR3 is CASSIEASGLTYEQYF. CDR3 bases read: TGTGCCAGTAGTATAGAAGCTAGCGGGTTGACCTACGAG. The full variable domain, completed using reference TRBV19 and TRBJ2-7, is DGGITQSPKYLFRKEGQNVTLSCEQNLNHDAMYWYRQDPGQGLRLIYYSQIVNDFQKGDIAEGYSVSREKKESFPLTVTSAQKNPTAFYLCASSIEASGLTYEQYFGPGTRLTVT.

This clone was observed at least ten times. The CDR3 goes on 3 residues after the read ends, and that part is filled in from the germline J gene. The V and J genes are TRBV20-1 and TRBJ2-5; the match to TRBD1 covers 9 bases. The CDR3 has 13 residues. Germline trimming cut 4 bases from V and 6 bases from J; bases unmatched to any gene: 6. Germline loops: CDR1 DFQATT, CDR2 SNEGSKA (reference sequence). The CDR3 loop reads CSANRDREKTQYF. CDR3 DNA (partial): TGCAGTGCTAACCGGGACAGGGAAAAGACC.

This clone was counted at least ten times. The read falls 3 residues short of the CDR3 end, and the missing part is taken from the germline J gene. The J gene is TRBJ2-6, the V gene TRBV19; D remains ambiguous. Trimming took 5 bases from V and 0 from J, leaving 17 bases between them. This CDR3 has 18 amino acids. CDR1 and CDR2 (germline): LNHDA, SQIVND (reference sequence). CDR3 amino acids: CASSPQGPLSSGANVLTF. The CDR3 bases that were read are TGTGCCAGTAGTCCCCAAGGGCCCCTAAGCTCTGGGGCCAACGTC.

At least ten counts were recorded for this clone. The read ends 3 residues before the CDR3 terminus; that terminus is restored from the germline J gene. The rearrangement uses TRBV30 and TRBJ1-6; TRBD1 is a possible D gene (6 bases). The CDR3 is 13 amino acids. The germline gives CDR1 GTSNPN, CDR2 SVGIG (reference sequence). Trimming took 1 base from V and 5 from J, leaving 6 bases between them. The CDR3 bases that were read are TGTGCCTGGAGTGGGGACAATAATTCACCC. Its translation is CAWSGDNNSP. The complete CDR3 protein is CAWSGDNNSPLHF.

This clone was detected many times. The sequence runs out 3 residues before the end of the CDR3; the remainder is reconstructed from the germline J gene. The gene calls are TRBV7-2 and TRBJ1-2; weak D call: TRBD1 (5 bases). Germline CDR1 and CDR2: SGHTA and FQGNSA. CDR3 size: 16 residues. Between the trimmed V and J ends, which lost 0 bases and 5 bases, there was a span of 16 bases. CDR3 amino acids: CASSLAGQGTPYGYTF. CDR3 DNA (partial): TGTGCCAGCAGCTTAGCCGGTCAGGGAACCCCTTATGGC.

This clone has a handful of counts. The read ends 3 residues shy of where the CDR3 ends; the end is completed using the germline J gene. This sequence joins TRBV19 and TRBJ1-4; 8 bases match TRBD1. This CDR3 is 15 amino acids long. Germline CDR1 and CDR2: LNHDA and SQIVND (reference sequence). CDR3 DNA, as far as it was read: TGTGCCAGTAGTATCAGGGGGCTTGGGGCCAACGTA. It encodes CASSIRGLGANV. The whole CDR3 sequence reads CASSIRGLGANVLFF.

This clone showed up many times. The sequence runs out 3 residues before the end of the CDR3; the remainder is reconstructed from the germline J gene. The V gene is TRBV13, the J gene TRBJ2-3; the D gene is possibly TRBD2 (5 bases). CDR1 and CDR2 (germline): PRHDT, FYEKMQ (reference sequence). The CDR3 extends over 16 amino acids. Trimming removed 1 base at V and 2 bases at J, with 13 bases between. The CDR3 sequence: CASSLAPSGYTDTQYF. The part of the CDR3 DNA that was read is TGTGCCAGCAGCTTAGCACCCAGCGGATACACAGATACG.

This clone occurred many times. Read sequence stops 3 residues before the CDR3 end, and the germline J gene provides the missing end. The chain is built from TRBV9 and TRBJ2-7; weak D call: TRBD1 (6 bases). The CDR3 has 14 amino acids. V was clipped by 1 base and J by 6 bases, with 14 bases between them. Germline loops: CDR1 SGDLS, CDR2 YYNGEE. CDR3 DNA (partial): TGTGCCAGCAGCGTAAAGGGGGTAGTCGGCGAG. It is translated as CASSVKGVVGE. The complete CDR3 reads CASSVKGVVGEQYF.

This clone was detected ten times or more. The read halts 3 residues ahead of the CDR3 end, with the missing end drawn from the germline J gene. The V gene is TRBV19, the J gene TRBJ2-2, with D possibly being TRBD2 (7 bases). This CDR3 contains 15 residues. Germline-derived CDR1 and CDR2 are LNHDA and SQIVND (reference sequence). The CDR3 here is CASSIDRRGGSWLFF. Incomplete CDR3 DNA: TGTGCCAGTAGTATAGATCGTAGGGGGGGCTCGTGG.

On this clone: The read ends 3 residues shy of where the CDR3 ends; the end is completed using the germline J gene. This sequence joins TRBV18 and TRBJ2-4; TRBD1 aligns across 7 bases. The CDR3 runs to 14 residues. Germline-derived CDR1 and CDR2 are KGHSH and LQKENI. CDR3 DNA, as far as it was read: TGTGCCAGCTCACGCGACAGGGATGCCCATGGT. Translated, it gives CASSRDRDAHG. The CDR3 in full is CASSRDRDAHGQYF.

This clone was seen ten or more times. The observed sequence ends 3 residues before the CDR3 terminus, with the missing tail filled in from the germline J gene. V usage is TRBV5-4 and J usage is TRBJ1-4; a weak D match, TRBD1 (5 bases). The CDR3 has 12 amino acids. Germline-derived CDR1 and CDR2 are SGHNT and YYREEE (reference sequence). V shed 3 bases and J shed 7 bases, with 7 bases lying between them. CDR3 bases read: TGTGCCAGCAGCTCGAGGGGTGAAAAA. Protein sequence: CASSSRGEK. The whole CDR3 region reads CASSSRGEKLFF. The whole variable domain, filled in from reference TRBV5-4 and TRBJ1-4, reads ETGVTQSPTHLIKTRGQQVTLRCSSQSGHNTVSWYQQALGQGPQFIFQYYREEENGRGNFPPRFSGLQFPNYSSELNVNALELDDSALYLCASSSRGEKLFFGSGTQLSVL.

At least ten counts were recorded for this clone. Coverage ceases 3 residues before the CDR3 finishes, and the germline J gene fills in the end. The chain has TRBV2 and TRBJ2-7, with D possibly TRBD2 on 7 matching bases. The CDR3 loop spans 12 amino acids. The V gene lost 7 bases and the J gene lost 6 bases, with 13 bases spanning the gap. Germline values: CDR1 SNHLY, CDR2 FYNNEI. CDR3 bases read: TGTGCCAGCAAGGGGGGGGATGGCGAG. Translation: CASKGGDGE. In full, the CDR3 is CASKGGDGEQYF.

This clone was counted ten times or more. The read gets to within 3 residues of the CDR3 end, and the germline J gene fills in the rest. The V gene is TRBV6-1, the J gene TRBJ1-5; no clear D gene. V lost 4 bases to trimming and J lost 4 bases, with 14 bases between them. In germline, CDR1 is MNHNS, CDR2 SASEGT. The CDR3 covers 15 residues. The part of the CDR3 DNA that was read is TGTGCCAGCAGTGTAGGTGGAACAGTAAATCAGCCC. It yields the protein CASSVGGTVNQP. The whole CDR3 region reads CASSVGGTVNQPQHF.

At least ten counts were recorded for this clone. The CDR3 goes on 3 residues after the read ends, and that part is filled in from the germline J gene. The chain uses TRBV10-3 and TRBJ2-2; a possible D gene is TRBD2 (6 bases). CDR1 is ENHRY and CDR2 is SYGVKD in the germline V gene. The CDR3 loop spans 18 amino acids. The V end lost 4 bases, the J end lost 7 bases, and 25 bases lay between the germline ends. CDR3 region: CAISVRGLSLGDGGELFF. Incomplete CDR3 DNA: TGTGCCATCAGTGTTAGGGGACTCTCCCTGGGCGACGGCGGGGAG.

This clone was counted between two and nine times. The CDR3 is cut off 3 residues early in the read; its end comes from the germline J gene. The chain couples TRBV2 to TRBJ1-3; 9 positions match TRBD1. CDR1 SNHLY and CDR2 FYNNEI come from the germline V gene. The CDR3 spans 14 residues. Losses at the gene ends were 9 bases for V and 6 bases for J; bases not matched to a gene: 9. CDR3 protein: CASGTGSAENTIYF. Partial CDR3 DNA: TGTGCCAGTGGGACAGGGTCGGCGGAAAACACC.

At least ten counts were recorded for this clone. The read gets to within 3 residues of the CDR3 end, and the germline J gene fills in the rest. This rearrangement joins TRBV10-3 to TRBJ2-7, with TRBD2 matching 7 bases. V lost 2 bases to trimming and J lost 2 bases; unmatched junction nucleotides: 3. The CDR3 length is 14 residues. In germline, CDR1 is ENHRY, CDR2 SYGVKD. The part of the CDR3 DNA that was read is TGTGCCATCAGTGAGCGGCGGGAGACCTACGAG. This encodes CAISERRETYE. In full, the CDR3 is CAISERRETYEQYF.

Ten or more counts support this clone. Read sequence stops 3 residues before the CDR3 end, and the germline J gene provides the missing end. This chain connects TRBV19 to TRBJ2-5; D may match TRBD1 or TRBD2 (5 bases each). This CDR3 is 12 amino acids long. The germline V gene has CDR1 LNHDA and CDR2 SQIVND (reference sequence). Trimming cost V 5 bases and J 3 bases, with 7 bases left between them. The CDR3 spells CASSRGEETQYF. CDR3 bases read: TGTGCCAGTAGTCGAGGGGAAGAGACC.

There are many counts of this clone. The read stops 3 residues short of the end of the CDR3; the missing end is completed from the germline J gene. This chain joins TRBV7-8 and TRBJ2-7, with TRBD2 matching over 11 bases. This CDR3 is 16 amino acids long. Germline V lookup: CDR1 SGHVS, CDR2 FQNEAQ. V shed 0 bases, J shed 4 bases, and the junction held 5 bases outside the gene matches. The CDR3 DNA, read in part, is TGTGCCAGCAGCTTAGCGACTAGCGGGAAGTATTACGAG. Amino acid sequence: CASSLATSGKYYE. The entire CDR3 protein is CASSLATSGKYYEQYF.

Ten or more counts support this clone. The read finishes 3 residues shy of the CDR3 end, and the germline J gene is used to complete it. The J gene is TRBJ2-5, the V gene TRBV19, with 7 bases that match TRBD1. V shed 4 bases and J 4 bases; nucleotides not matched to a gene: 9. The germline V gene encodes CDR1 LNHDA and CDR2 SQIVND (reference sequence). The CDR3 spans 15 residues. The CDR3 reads CASSRPDRERETQYF. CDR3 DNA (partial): TGTGCCAGTAGTAGGCCCGACAGGGAGCGAGAGACC.

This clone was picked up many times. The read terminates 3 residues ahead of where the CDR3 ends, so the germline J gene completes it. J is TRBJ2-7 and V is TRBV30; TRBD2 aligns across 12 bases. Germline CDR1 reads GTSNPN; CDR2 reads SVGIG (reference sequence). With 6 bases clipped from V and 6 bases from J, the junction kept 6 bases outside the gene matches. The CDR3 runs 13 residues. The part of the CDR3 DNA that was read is TGTGCCTGCCAACTAGCGGGGGGATTCGAG. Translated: CACQLAGGFE. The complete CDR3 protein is CACQLAGGFEQYF.

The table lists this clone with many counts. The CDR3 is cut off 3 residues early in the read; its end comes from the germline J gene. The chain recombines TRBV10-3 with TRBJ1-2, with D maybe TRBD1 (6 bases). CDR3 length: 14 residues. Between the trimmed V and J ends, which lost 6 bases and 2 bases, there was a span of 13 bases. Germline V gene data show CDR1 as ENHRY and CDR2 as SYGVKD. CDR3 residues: CAISLNRENYGYTF. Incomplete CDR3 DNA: TGTGCCATCAGCCTTAACAGGGAGAACTATGGC.

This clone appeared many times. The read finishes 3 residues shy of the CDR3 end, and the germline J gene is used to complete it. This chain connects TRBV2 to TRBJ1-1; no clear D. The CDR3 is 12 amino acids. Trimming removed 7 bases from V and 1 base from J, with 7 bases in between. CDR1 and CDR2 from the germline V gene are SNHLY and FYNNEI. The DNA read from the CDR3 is TGTGCCAGCACAAGACAGAACACTGAA. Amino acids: CASTRQNTE. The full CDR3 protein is CASTRQNTEAFF.

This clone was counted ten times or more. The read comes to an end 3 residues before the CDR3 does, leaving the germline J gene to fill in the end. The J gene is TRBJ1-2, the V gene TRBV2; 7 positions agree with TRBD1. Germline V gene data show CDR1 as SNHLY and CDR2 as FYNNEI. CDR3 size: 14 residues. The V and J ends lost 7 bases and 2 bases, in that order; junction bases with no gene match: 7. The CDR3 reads CASNDGDSNYGYTF. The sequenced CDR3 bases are TGTGCCAGCAATGATGGGGACAGCAACTATGGC.

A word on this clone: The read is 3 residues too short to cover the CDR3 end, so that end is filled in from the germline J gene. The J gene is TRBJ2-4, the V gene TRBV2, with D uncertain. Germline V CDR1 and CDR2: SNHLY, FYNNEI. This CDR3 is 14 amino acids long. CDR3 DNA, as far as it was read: TGTGCCAGCAGTGAGATGGGCAAAGGCGATGGT. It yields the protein CASSEMGKGDG. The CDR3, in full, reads CASSEMGKGDGQYF.